This TCR beta chain appears in the sequencing data of a study of graft-versus-host responses after intestinal transplantation. Across the whole study: Isolated intestinal, liver-intestinal, or multivisceral transplants were what recipients had. Among the recipients, all got anti-thymocyte globulin induction and then tacrolimus and steroids for approximately 3 years. Overall study findings and caveats: Investigators detected GvH clones in recipient marrow, with some emerging earlier in ileum or blood.

CDR1 and CDR2 from the germline V gene are SGDLS and YYNGEE. The CDR3 covers 15 residues. V was shortened by 0 bases and J by 7 bases, with 11 bases between the two germline ends. As concerns this clone: Antigen specificity is unknown.

Some clones are missing from TCRdb's copy, which holds only in-frame ones; the method was immunoSEQ multiplex PCR. The table lists about 88,000 clones, approximately 87% of them singletons. The TCR comes from a human donor who received an intestinal transplant. The chain combines TRBV9 with TRBJ1-6, with D tentatively TRBD1 (6 bases). The material was unstimulated CD4+ T cells sorted from spleen or lymph node cells, obtained before intestinal transplant. CDR3 amino acids: CASSVAGVLNSPLHF. CDR3 sequence (DNA): TGTGCCAGCAGCGTAGCAGGGGTCCTAAATTCACCCCTCCACTTT.